This T cell receptor (beta chain) emerged from a study of cytomegalovirus exposure and HLA in healthy donors. Points from the study as a whole: For most TCR beta V segments, an earlier analysis put the productive rate at about 87% or about 30% of the time.

With 2 bases removed from V and 3 bases from J, the gap between germline ends came to 8 bases. The CDR3 has 14 residues. CDR1 SGHNT and CDR2 YYREEE come from the germline V gene (reference sequence). Both 60 Vbeta primers and 13 Jbeta primers went into the PCR. The table came from immunoSEQ multiplex PCR; TCRdb's copy has only in-frame clones and leaves some out. The repertoire holds about 120,000 clones, with more than 60% as singletons. A word on this clone: What it binds is not known.

The chain is built from TRBV5-4 and TRBJ2-2; D possibly corresponds to TRBD2 (6 bases). Sequences were obtained from PBMCs. This receptor was identified in a man in his thirties or forties in good health and CMV-seronegative. The CDR3 spells CASSFGGDTGELFF. DNA for the CDR3: TGTGCCAGCAGCTTCGGCGGGGACACCGGGGAGCTGTTTTTT.